The clone carrying this T cell receptor beta chain appeared once. The antigen remains unidentified. The sample belongs to a study of cytomegalovirus exposure and HLA in healthy donors. The study, taken as a whole, reports: Confirmation was obtained in vitro that a few CMV-associated chains are specific for CMV antigens. Using the classifier, cytomegalovirus status was reportedly diagnosed with high specificity and sensitivity. The authors later found TCR association rates varying by HLA locus, with DRB1 most and HLA-C fewest.

Germline CDR1 reads LNHDA; CDR2 reads SQIVND (reference sequence). The CDR3 runs to 16 residues. With 3 bases clipped from V and 7 bases from J, the junction kept 11 bases outside the gene matches. Amplification used 60 Vbeta primers and 13 Jbeta primers. Method: immunoSEQ multiplex PCR; TCRdb's copy keeps in-frame clones and lacks some. Of under 250,000 clones detected, approximately 84% appear once; the ten largest clones hold roughly 0.22%. What was sequenced was PBMCs. The clonotype originates from a girl aged 2 to 10 in good health and CMV-seronegative. This rearrangement joins TRBV19 to TRBJ1-5; 8 nucleotides align to TRBD1. The CDR3, as DNA: TGTGCCAGTAGTATTGACCATTCAGGGGGCTGGCAGCCCCAGCATTTT. Protein sequence: CASSIDHSGGWQPQHF. The complete variable domain, with remaining parts taken from reference TRBV19 and TRBJ1-5, reads DGGITQSPKYLFRKEGQNVTLSCEQNLNHDAMYWYRQDPGQGLRLIYYSQIVNDFQKGDIAEGYSVSREKKESFPLTVTSAQKNPTAFYLCASSIDHSGGWQPQHFGDGTRLSIL.